This T cell receptor (beta chain) emerged from a study of blood T cells in healthy people across ages. PCR was performed a second time for about 7 to 12 cycles using a sample-barcoded 5' primer and a J-beta primer mix. TCRdb processed the 5' RACE reads anew with MiXCR; each CDR3 protein has one entry. Seen here are 550,000 to 750,000 distinct CDR3 sequences, around 21% observed once, and the top ten hold 3.6%. This clonotype was recorded at least ten times. No antigen is known for it. Germline lookup yields CDR1 SGHRS and CDR2 YFSETQ. The CDR3 contains 13 residues. Trimming shortened V by 3 bases and J by 4 bases, and 10 bases separated the two germline ends. Study conclusions and caveats: Donor CMV infection status was unknown, possibly confounding age-related changes in expanded clonotypes. Unsorted PBMCs blocked a conclusive comparison of naive and antigen-experienced cells.

The receptor's source is a man in his sixties or seventies in good health. The chain recombines TRBV5-1 with TRBJ2-5, with D perhaps TRBD1 (5 bases). Sequencing was carried out using blood. CDR3 amino acids: CASSSERGETQYF. In nucleotides, the CDR3 is TGCGCCAGCAGCTCTGAAAGGGGAGAGACCCAGTACTTC.